The 30 T cell receptor beta chains below come from one sample, sequenced in a study of T cells in Graves' hyperthyroidism and ophthalmopathy. TCR beta CDR3 regions were amplified from RNA transcripts. Carried out on the TCR CDR3, a first-round RT-PCR used the HTBI primer set. TCRdb called the multiplex PCR reads again in MiXCR, with one record for every CDR3 protein. The table shows 300,000 to 500,000 distinct CDR3 sequences, with around 15% occurring only once. What was sequenced was blood. The receptors originated from a man between 50 and 59 years old with Graves' ophthalmopathy.

The chain employs TRBV4-1 and TRBJ2-1; D might be TRBD1 or TRBD2, each matching 5 bases. The CDR3 loop spans 14 amino acids. The V gene's germline CDR1 is MGHRA and CDR2 YSYEKL. The germline V and J ends were trimmed by 4 bases and 6 bases, with 13 bases remaining between them. CDR3 loop: CASSRGPGVNEQFF. The CDR3 nucleotides read TGCGCCAGCAGCCGGGGACCTGGAGTCAATGAGCAGTTCTTC.

This clonotype was seen ten or more times. The V gene is TRBV7-6, the J gene TRBJ2-7, with D perhaps being TRBD1 or TRBD2 (5 bases each). The CDR3 has 17 amino acids. V was pared by 5 bases and J by 7 bases, with 27 bases between. Germline CDR1 SGHVS, CDR2 FNYEAQ. The CDR3 reads CASSRVGTAVIALEQYF. The CDR3 region has the DNA TGTGCCAGCAGCCGGGTAGGGACGGCCGTTATCGCCCTGGAGCAGTACTTC. The full variable domain, rest sourced from reference TRBV7-6 and TRBJ2-7, is GAGVSQSPRYKVTKRGQDVALRCDPISGHVSLYWYRQALGQGPEFLTYFNYEAQQDKSGLPNDRFSAERPEGSISTLTIQRTEQRDSAMYRCASSRVGTAVIALEQYFGPGTRLTVT.

In its sample, this clonotype was seen many times. The J gene is TRBJ2-2, the V gene TRBV20-1; D remains unclear. Trimming took 3 bases from V and 0 from J, leaving 5 bases between them. There are 13 residues in the CDR3. Germline CDR1 DFQATT, CDR2 SNEGSKA (reference sequence). The CDR3 region is CSASRSNTGELFF. The CDR3 region has the DNA TGCAGTGCTAGCCGTTCGAACACCGGGGAGCTGTTTTTT.

There are a few counts of this clonotype. V gene TRBV7-9 combines with J gene TRBJ2-7, with TRBD2 matching 11 bases. The germline gives CDR1 SEHNR, CDR2 FQNEAQ (reference sequence). The V gene end was trimmed by 1 base and the J gene end by 5 bases; junction bases not matched to a gene: 10. This CDR3 has 17 amino acids. The CDR3 protein is CASSLGTSGSQGDEQYF. Written as DNA, the CDR3 is TGTGCCAGCAGCTTAGGGACTAGCGGGTCCCAGGGGGACGAGCAGTACTTC.

The chain recombines TRBV10-3 with TRBJ2-7; 9 nucleotides agree with TRBD2. Germline CDR1 ENHRY, CDR2 SYGVKD. The ends lost 3 bases at V and 6 bases at J; junction bases unmatched: 6. The CDR3 loop spans 14 amino acids. In DNA form, the CDR3 reads TGTGCCATCAGTGACAGCGGGAGGATCTCCGAGCAGTACTTC. Amino acid sequence: CAISDSGRISEQYF.

The table lists this clonotype with many counts. V is TRBV7-3 and J is TRBJ2-3; no firm D call. In germline, CDR1 is SGHTA, CDR2 FQGTGA. With 0 bases removed from V and 6 bases from J, the gap between germline ends came to 7 bases. The CDR3 is 13 residues long. CDR3 nucleotides: TGTGCCAGCAGCTTAACCGGACCCGATACGCAGTATTTT. Protein sequence: CASSLTGPDTQYF.

The rearrangement links TRBV6-1 to TRBJ1-3; D is unresolved. Trimming pared 8 bases from V and 0 bases from J, leaving 17 bases between. The germline gives CDR1 MNHNS, CDR2 SASEGT. The CDR3 loop spans 16 amino acids. The CDR3 DNA sequence: TGTGCCAGCGGTGCGGTCGACTCCTACTCTGGAAACACCATATATTTT. Protein: CASGAVDSYSGNTIYF.

There are a few counts of this clonotype. The chain joins TRBV5-5 to TRBJ2-7, with a weak D call TRBD2 (6 bases). V was cut by 0 bases and J by 4 bases, with 8 bases left in between. Germline CDR1 reads SGHKS; CDR2 reads YYEKEE (reference sequence). There are 13 residues in the CDR3. This chain's CDR3 is CASSLAAGYEQYF. CDR3 coding DNA: TGTGCCAGCAGCTTGGCCGCGGGATACGAGCAGTACTTC.

This clonotype was observed many times. This chain connects TRBV6-1 to TRBJ2-7; D ambiguous. CDR3 length: 16 residues. Germline CDR1 and CDR2: MNHNS and SASEGT. The V gene lost 6 bases and the J gene lost 6 bases, with 24 bases spanning the gap. CDR3 nucleotides: TGTGCCAGCAGCAGACTTGGACGGTCGGATTATGGCGAGCAGTACTTC. It specifies CASSRLGRSDYGEQYF.

This clonotype showed up many times. This chain joins TRBV4-2 and TRBJ1-3, with D uncertain. This CDR3 is built from 16 residues. Trimming took off 4 bases at V and 9 bases at J, with 22 bases between the two ends. Germline V gene sequence: CDR1 LGHNA, CDR2 YNFKEQ. The CDR3: CASSPSPSMGLGTIYF. CDR3 DNA sequence: TGTGCCAGCAGCCCGTCCCCATCGATGGGTTTGGGCACCATATATTTT.

The sample holds a few counts of this clonotype. The chain employs TRBV6-2 or TRBV6-3 and TRBJ2-2; tentative D call: TRBD2 (5 bases). This CDR3 contains 14 residues. Germline CDR1 reads MNHEY; CDR2 reads SVGEGT. Between the trimmed V and J ends, which lost 5 bases and 6 bases, there was a span of 13 bases. CDR3 loop: CASSKPERAGELFF. The CDR3 nucleotides are TGTGCCAGCAGTAAACCTGAGAGGGCCGGGGAGCTGTTTTTT.

The rearrangement uses TRBV7-9 and TRBJ2-5; 14 nucleotides line up with TRBD2. Germline CDR1 reads SEHNR; CDR2 reads FQNEAQ (reference sequence). This CDR3 contains 19 residues. V lost 2 bases to trimming and J lost 2 bases; unmatched junction nucleotides: 10. CDR3: CASSLIAGLAGVEQETQYF. CDR3 coding DNA: TGTGCCAGCAGCTTAATAGCGGGACTAGCGGGAGTAGAACAAGAGACCCAGTACTTC. The full variable domain, in which reference TRBV7-9 and TRBJ2-5 provide the parts outside the CDR3, is DTGVSQNPRHKITKRGQNVTFRCDPISEHNRLYWYRQTLGQGPEFLTYFQNEAQLEKSRLLSDRFSAERPKGSFSTLEIQRTEQGDSAMYLCASSLIAGLAGVEQETQYFGPGTRLLVL.

This clonotype was counted at least ten times. The chain combines TRBV20-1 with TRBJ2-3; D possibly uses TRBD1 or TRBD2 (5 bases each). CDR1 and CDR2 from the germline V gene are DFQATT and SNEGSKA (reference sequence). The CDR3 extends over 14 amino acids. The V end was cut by 3 bases, the J end by 4 bases, with 14 bases between. This CDR3 reads CSASGALGPDTQYF. For the CDR3, the DNA is TGCAGTGCTAGCGGGGCCTTGGGCCCAGATACGCAGTATTTT.

This clonotype was picked up many times. V is TRBV20-1 and J is TRBJ2-3; maybe TRBD1 (6 bases). This CDR3 is built from 12 residues. Per germline, CDR1 DFQATT and CDR2 SNEGSKA (reference sequence). V lost 2 bases to trimming and J lost 3 bases, with 6 bases between them. The CDR3 sequence: CSARTGTDTQYF. CDR3 DNA: TGCAGTGCTAGAACAGGGACAGATACGCAGTATTTT.

This clonotype occurred many times. The chain is built from TRBV2 and TRBJ2-3, with 7 nucleotides matching TRBD2. Germline assignment: CDR1 SNHLY and CDR2 FYNNEI. This CDR3 is 16 amino acids long. V shed 5 bases and J 3 bases; nucleotides not matched to a gene: 11. The CDR3 DNA is TGTGCCAGCAGTACAATAGCGGGCTCTGAGACAGATACGCAGTATTTT. Translation gives CASSTIAGSETDTQYF.

There are many counts of this clonotype. The chain links TRBV24-1 to TRBJ1-5; the match to TRBD1 covers 9 bases. The CDR3 sequence is 15 residues long. The germline CDR1 and CDR2 sequences are KGHDR and SFDVKD. Trimming removed 4 bases from V and 5 bases from J; junction bases left unmatched: 5. The CDR3 sequence: CATSDGTGPDQPQHF. CDR3 nucleotide sequence: TGTGCCACCAGTGACGGGACAGGGCCCGATCAGCCCCAGCATTTT.

There are many counts of this clonotype. The DNA of the CDR3 is TGCAGCGTTGACGTCCCAGCGCCTAACACCGGGGAGCTGTTTTTT. Translating gives CSVDVPAPNTGELFF. V and J are TRBV29-1 and TRBJ2-2; D call uncertain. V was clipped by 3 bases and J by 2 bases, with 13 bases between them. The CDR3 is made up of 15 amino acids. CDR1 and CDR2 from the germline V gene are SQVTM and ANQGSEA.

This clonotype was observed a few times. V and J are TRBV25-1 and TRBJ2-3, with 10 bases identical to TRBD2. Germline CDR1 reads MGHDK; CDR2 reads SYGVNS. Trimming took 4 bases from V and 5 from J; bases not matched to a gene: 15. The CDR3 has 18 amino acids. The CDR3 loop reads CASSAPSGRGGWGDTQYF. In DNA form, the CDR3 reads TGTGCCAGCAGTGCCCCTAGCGGGAGAGGGGGATGGGGAGATACGCAGTATTTT.

This clonotype occurred many times. This chain joins TRBV20-1 and TRBJ1-5; D unresolved. CDR1 DFQATT and CDR2 SNEGSKA come from the germline V gene (reference sequence). The CDR3 covers 15 residues. V lost 1 base to trimming and J lost 2 bases, with 12 bases between them. The CDR3 nucleotides are TGCAGTGCTAGAGCCCAGGCGGTTGGCAATCAGCCCCAGCATTTT. Residues: CSARAQAVGNQPQHF.

This clonotype was seen many times. The chain couples TRBV11-2 to TRBJ2-1, with D hard to call. V gave up 5 bases and J gave up 0 bases, with 11 bases separating them. This CDR3 has 15 residues. Germline CDR1 and CDR2: SGHAT and FQNNGV. The CDR3 loop reads CASSLVPSSYNEQFF. In DNA, the CDR3 is TGTGCCAGCAGCCTCGTACCGAGCTCCTACAATGAGCAGTTCTTC.

J is TRBJ2-5 and V is TRBV27; 8 bases map to TRBD1. CDR1 and CDR2 from the germline V gene are MNHEY and SMNVEV (reference sequence). With V trimmed by 6 bases and J by 2 bases, 5 bases remained unmatched. The CDR3 spans 14 residues. CDR3 nucleotide sequence: TGTGCCAGCAGGAGGACAGGGACACAAGAGACCCAGTACTTC. This gives the protein CASRRTGTQETQYF.

This clonotype has a count of ten or more. The chain carries TRBV3-1 and TRBJ2-7; 9 nucleotides align to TRBD2. The CDR3 is 16 amino acids. V gave up 3 bases and J gave up 0 bases; unmatched junction bases: 6. Germline V gives CDR1 LGHDT, CDR2 YNNKEL (reference sequence). The CDR3 DNA reads TGTGCCAGCAGCCAGCAACTAGCGGGTTCCTCCTACGAGCAGTACTTC. It is translated as CASSQQLAGSSYEQYF.

This clonotype has ten or more counts. The rearrangement joins TRBV20-1 to TRBJ2-3; 8 bases are a match to TRBD2. This CDR3 contains 14 residues. The J segment lost 2 bases and the V segment lost 3 bases, leaving 4 bases of the junction unmatched. Germline CDR1 DFQATT, CDR2 SNEGSKA (reference sequence). In DNA form, the CDR3 reads TGCAGTGCTAGGAGTAGCGGGGACACAGATACGCAGTATTTT. Encoded protein: CSARSSGDTDTQYF.

There are a few counts of this clonotype. The chain is built from TRBV27 and TRBJ2-3; D perhaps matches TRBD2 (5 bases). CDR1 is MNHEY, CDR2 SMNVEV, per germline (reference sequence). The CDR3 runs 13 residues. The germline V and J ends were trimmed by 6 bases and 5 bases, with 12 bases remaining between them. This CDR3 reads CASSSAGVDTQYF. The CDR3 DNA follows: TGTGCCAGCAGCTCAGCCGGGGTAGATACGCAGTATTTT.

This clonotype has a count of ten or more. The chain couples TRBV6-1 to TRBJ2-7, with 8 bases aligning to TRBD2. Germline V gene lookup returns CDR1 MNHNS and CDR2 SASEGT. The CDR3 sequence is 13 residues long. The V and J ends lost 3 bases and 3 bases, in that order; junction bases with no gene match: 1. Written as DNA, the CDR3 is TGTGCCAGCAGTGAGCGGGGGGTCTACGAGCAGTACTTC. Protein: CASSERGVYEQYF.

This clonotype showed up just a few times. The J gene is TRBJ2-1, the V gene TRBV24-1, with 8 bases identical to TRBD1. CDR3 length equals 16 residues. The V gene's germline CDR1 is KGHDR and CDR2 SFDVKD. With V trimmed by 7 bases and J by 3 bases, 10 bases remained unmatched. The CDR3 DNA follows: TGTGCCACCAGAGTGGGGACAGGTAATATCTACAATGAGCAGTTCTTC. Translating gives CATRVGTGNIYNEQFF.

This clonotype was detected many times. The chain couples TRBV5-1 to TRBJ2-7; 7 nucleotides align to TRBD1. Trimming took 0 bases from V and 6 from J; bases not matched to a gene: 3. Germline assignment: CDR1 SGHRS and CDR2 YFSETQ. The CDR3 has 13 amino acids. This CDR3 is CASSLDRGGEQYF. The DNA of the CDR3 is TGCGCCAGCAGCTTGGACAGGGGTGGCGAGCAGTACTTC. The full variable domain, rest sourced from reference TRBV5-1 and TRBJ2-7, is KAGVTQTPRYLIKTRGQQVTLSCSPISGHRSVSWYQQTPGQGLQFLFEYFSETQRNKGNFPGRFSGRQFSNSRSEMNVSTLELGDSALYLCASSLDRGGEQYFGPGTRLTVT.

This chain links TRBV3-1 with TRBJ2-2; a weak D match, TRBD2 (5 bases). Germline CDR1 reads LGHDT; CDR2 reads YNNKEL (reference sequence). With 3 bases removed from V and 0 bases from J, the gap between germline ends came to 14 bases. CDR3 length equals 17 residues. CDR3 sequence reads: CASSQSRRAPNTGELFF. The CDR3 nucleotides are TGTGCCAGCAGCCAGTCCCGGCGGGCACCGAACACCGGGGAGCTGTTTTTT.

This clonotype was seen once. The chain carries TRBV20-1 and TRBJ1-3; weak D call: TRBD1 (5 bases). Trimming left V 0 bases short and J 8 bases short, with 20 bases between. The CDR3 covers 16 residues. Looked up from germline, CDR1 is DFQATT and CDR2 is SNEGSKA (reference sequence). CDR3 sequence (DNA): TGCAGTGCTAGAGACCTGGGCGAGGGGAAAAGACACACCATATATTTT. Residues: CSARDLGEGKRHTIYF.

This rearrangement joins TRBV15 to TRBJ2-1; unclear D gene. Germline lookup yields CDR1 LNHNV and CDR2 YYDKDF (reference sequence). V lost 5 bases and J lost 7, with 12 bases in between. There are 13 residues in the CDR3. The CDR3 region has the DNA TGTGCCACCAGCCCCGCCCCTGGGAATGAGCAGTTCTTC. It specifies CATSPAPGNEQFF.